This TCR beta chain was observed in a study of beta chain features in type 1 diabetes. Regarding the study as a whole: All four CD4+ subsets of Type 1 diabetes patients contained TCRB CDR3s that were moderately but significantly shorter.

Turning to this clone: Its antigen is unidentified.

The CDR3 runs 17 residues. V shed 2 bases and J 0 bases; nucleotides not matched to a gene: 8. From germline, CDR1 is KGHSH and CDR2 LQKENI. Expressed TCRB transcripts were sequenced because the isolated RNA had all been reverse transcribed beforehand. Assay used: immunoSEQ multiplex PCR; TCRdb lists only in-frame clones, some missing. The sample carries about 53,000 clones, about 60% recorded once. Sequenced: stem cell memory CD4+ T cells from blood. The chain employs TRBV18 and TRBJ2-7, with TRBD1 matching 9 bases. The TCR was taken from a woman aged 30 to 39 with type 1 diabetes. CDR3 DNA sequence: TGTGCCAGCTCACCAAATACAGGGGGCGTTGGCTCCTACGAGCAGTACTTC. This gives the protein CASSPNTGGVGSYEQYF.